Following are 18 T cell receptor beta chains from one sample sequenced in a study of OX40 agonist ivuxolimab in advanced cancers. Repertoires were generated with immunoSEQ multiplex PCR, while TCRdb's copy carries only in-frame clones and drops some. The repertoire holds 75,000 to 95,000 clones, with more than 80% as singletons. This specimen was CD4+ or CD8+ T cells sorted from blood, taken in a trial of the OX40 agonist ivuxolimab. Receptor source: an adult with an advanced solid tumor such as melanoma, head and neck, liver or kidney cancer.

The chain combines TRBV7-6 with TRBJ2-1; TRBD1 might be the D (6 bases). CDR1 and CDR2 from the germline V gene are SGHVS and FNYEAQ. The length of the CDR3 is 13 residues. Trimming left V 5 bases short and J 9 bases short, with 14 bases between. The CDR3 nucleotides read TGTGCCAGCAGCGAACAGGGTTTCGGTGAGCAGTTCTTC. Its translation is CASSEQGFGEQFF. The full variable domain, its missing parts supplied by reference TRBV7-6 and TRBJ2-1, is GAGVSQSPRYKVTKRGQDVALRCDPISGHVSLYWYRQALGQGPEFLTYFNYEAQQDKSGLPNDRFSAERPEGSISTLTIQRTEQRDSAMYRCASSEQGFGEQFFGPGTRLTVL.

The chain carries TRBV10-1 and TRBJ2-6, with no clear D. V dropped 5 bases and J dropped 5 bases, with 22 bases sitting between them. Per the germline V gene, CDR1 is WNHNN and CDR2 is SYGVQD (reference sequence). This CDR3 is built from 18 residues. CDR3: CASSPPRVAQSRANVLTF. Here the CDR3 DNA reads TGCGCCAGCAGTCCTCCGCGAGTCGCACAAAGTCGGGCCAACGTCCTGACTTTC.

This rearrangement joins TRBV19 to TRBJ2-2; D remains unclear. The V gene's germline CDR1 is LNHDA and CDR2 SQIVND (reference sequence). V was cut by 3 bases and J by 5 bases, with 10 bases left in between. CDR3 length: 14 amino acids. Here the CDR3 DNA reads TGTGCCAGTAGTATGTTCATGGGGACCGGGGAGCTGTTTTTT. As protein: CASSMFMGTGELFF.

The V gene is TRBV23-1, the J gene TRBJ2-7; TRBD1 agrees at 9 bases. TRBV23-1 is noted as an ORF with a role that remains uncertain. The V gene end was trimmed by 3 bases and the J gene end by 2 bases; junction bases not matched to a gene: 8. The CDR3 contains 16 residues. CDR3: CASSHSGQGFAYEQYF. The CDR3 nucleotides are TGCGCCAGCAGTCACTCCGGACAGGGGTTCGCCTACGAGCAGTACTTC.

V usage is TRBV27 and J usage is TRBJ1-2, with TRBD1 as a possible D gene (5 bases). V lost 0 bases and J 5 bases, leaving 13 bases between the germline ends. The CDR3 runs 15 residues. CDR1 is MNHEY, CDR2 SMNVEV, per germline (reference sequence). CDR3 DNA: TGTGCCAGCAGTTTATCCGCGACAGTGATTTATGGCTACACCTTC. Translation: CASSLSATVIYGYTF.

The chain joins TRBV7-9 to TRBJ1-1, with D unclear. CDR3 length: 15 amino acids. Germline CDR1 is SEHNR and CDR2 is FQNEAQ (reference sequence). Deletions cut 5 bases from V and 3 bases from J, with 16 bases between. The DNA for the CDR3 is TGTGCCAGCAGCGCCCGCAGAAACCGTTACACTGAAGCTTTCTTT. Amino acids: CASSARRNRYTEAFF.

The V call is TRBV6-6, the J call TRBJ2-2, with 9 bases lining up with TRBD1. Germline CDR1 reads MNHNY; CDR2 reads SVGAGI (reference sequence). The CDR3 contains 14 residues. V lost 8 bases and J lost 3; bases outside the gene matches: 4. The CDR3: CASGDRVDTGELFF. CDR3 coding DNA: TGTGCCAGCGGGGACAGGGTGGACACCGGGGAGCTGTTTTTT.

The V gene is TRBV5-1, the J gene TRBJ2-7, with a possible D match to TRBD1 (6 bases). V lost 4 bases and J lost 1, with 9 bases in between. The CDR3 runs 13 residues. Germline V CDR1 and CDR2: SGHRS, YFSETQ. CDR3 coding DNA: TGCGCCAGCAGCGGGGACAAATCCTACGAGCAGTACTTC. Translating it yields CASSGDKSYEQYF.

The chain carries TRBV27 and TRBJ1-4, with D perhaps matching TRBD1 (5 bases). Germline CDR1 reads MNHEY; CDR2 reads SMNVEV (reference sequence). The V gene lost 6 bases and the J gene lost 8 bases, with 10 bases spanning the gap. There are 12 residues in the CDR3. CDR3 residues: CASRDREEKLFF. In DNA form, the CDR3 reads TGTGCCAGCAGAGACAGAGAAGAAAAACTGTTTTTT.

V usage is TRBV19 and J usage is TRBJ1-1, with D possibly TRBD1 on 6 matching bases. The CDR3 covers 13 residues. V gave up 7 bases and J gave up 4 bases, with 13 bases separating them. CDR1 is LNHDA, CDR2 SQIVND, per germline (reference sequence). The CDR3 bases are TGTGCCAGTATAGACAGGAGGGGCACTGAAGCTTTCTTT. Translation: CASIDRRGTEAFF.

This rearrangement joins TRBV19 to TRBJ2-7; D is possibly TRBD2 (5 bases). The CDR3 length is 17 residues. Germline CDR1 is LNHDA and CDR2 is SQIVND (reference sequence). The ends were cut back, 5 bases at V and 2 bases at J, with 22 bases in the middle. This chain's CDR3 is CASSSFYTSEGTYEQYF. The CDR3, as DNA: TGTGCCAGTAGTTCATTCTATACCAGTGAGGGAACCTACGAGCAGTACTTC. The entire variable domain, with the rest obtained from reference TRBV19 and TRBJ2-7, is as follows: DGGITQSPKYLFRKEGQNVTLSCEQNLNHDAMYWYRQDPGQGLRLIYYSQIVNDFQKGDIAEGYSVSREKKESFPLTVTSAQKNPTAFYLCASSSFYTSEGTYEQYFGPGTRLTVT.

The V and J genes are TRBV2 and TRBJ2-7; weak D call: TRBD1 (5 bases). Trimming removed 7 bases at V and 2 bases at J, with 12 bases between. The length of the CDR3 is 13 residues. The germline CDR1 and CDR2 sequences are SNHLY and FYNNEI. CDR3 region: CASNGQGTYEQYV. The CDR3 DNA reads as TGTGCCAGCAACGGCCAGGGAACCTACGAGCAGTACGTC.

This chain connects TRBV20-1 to TRBJ1-2; D may be TRBD1 (5 bases). Deletions cut 6 bases from V and 4 bases from J, with 9 bases between. CDR3 length: 11 residues. Germline lookup yields CDR1 DFQATT and CDR2 SNEGSKA (reference sequence). In DNA, the CDR3 is TGCAGTGCCCAGACAGTCTATGGCTACACCTTC. This encodes CSAQTVYGYTF.

This clone was observed a handful of times. The chain is built from TRBV4-1 and TRBJ1-1; D unresolved. The CDR3 contains 15 residues. V was pared by 5 bases and J by 2 bases, with 15 bases between. Germline CDR1 reads MGHRA; CDR2 reads YSYEKL. The CDR3 DNA reads as TGCGCCAGCAGCGACTTACTCCGACGTAACACTGAAGCTTTCTTT. It specifies CASSDLLRRNTEAFF.

This rearrangement joins TRBV18 to TRBJ1-5, with TRBD1 identical over 10 bases. V was clipped by 5 bases and J by 5 bases; unmatched bases: 6. The CDR3 consists of 15 residues. CDR1 and CDR2 from the germline V gene are KGHSH and LQKENI. In DNA, the CDR3 is TGTGCCAGCTCAACAGACAGGGGGCCTTATCAGCCCCAGCATTTT. Translated: CASSTDRGPYQPQHF.

The rearrangement uses TRBV18 and TRBJ1-4; D perhaps matches TRBD1 (6 bases). CDR1 and CDR2 (germline): KGHSH, LQKENI. The CDR3 covers 14 residues. The germline V and J ends were trimmed by 6 bases and 6 bases, with 14 bases remaining between them. The CDR3 bases are TGTGCCAGCTCCAAGGGGGGGAGCGATGAAAAACTGTTTTTT. It specifies CASSKGGSDEKLFF.

The rearrangement joins TRBV5-1 to TRBJ2-2; 9 bases align to TRBD1. Trimming at V came to 7 bases and at J to 5 bases, leaving 6 bases not matched to a gene. This CDR3 region has 14 residues. Germline CDR1 reads SGHRS; CDR2 reads YFSETQ. CDR3 bases: TGCGCCAGCCGGGGGACAGGGCGAACCGGGGAGCTGTTTTTT. This translates into CASRGTGRTGELFF.

V gene TRBV7-9 combines with J gene TRBJ2-7; D is undetermined. This CDR3 has 15 residues. CDR1 and CDR2 from the germline V gene are SEHNR and FQNEAQ (reference sequence). Trimming took 2 bases from V and 0 from J, leaving 11 bases between them. Here the CDR3 reads CASSLWAVSSYEQYF. The CDR3 bases are TGTGCCAGCAGCTTATGGGCAGTGAGCTCCTACGAGCAGTACTTC.